This T cell receptor (beta chain) was captured by sequencing in a study of cytomegalovirus exposure and HLA in healthy donors. General study results and limits: Later genetic work tied a missense DCLRE1C variant to beta-chain V and J trimming. Compared with the roughly 670-donor mean, an Asian-associated ancestry cluster reportedly had fewer N-insertions, according to a later analysis.

Researchers ran the PCR with 60 Vbeta and 13 Jbeta primers. Measured with immunoSEQ multiplex PCR; TCRdb has only the in-frame clones, and not every one. The sample lists about 250,000 clones; about 80% were seen once. Regarding this clone: Its antigen is unidentified.

The CDR3 is made up of 18 amino acids. The germline CDR1 and CDR2 sequences are ENHRY and SYGVKD. These donors, healthy bone marrow donors, were studied. This sequence originates from a girl aged 2 to 9 in good health and CMV-seronegative. V is TRBV10-3 and J is TRBJ2-5; D might be TRBD2 (6 bases). Judging by the DNA end, TRBJ2-7 fits better; the J call may be wrong. Sample: PBMCs. The CDR3 protein is CAISGSFESGQGVFEQYF. CDR3 DNA sequence: TGTGCCATCAGTGGATCTTTCGAAAGCGGGCAGGGCGTTTTCGAGCAGTACTTC.